This TCR beta chain is drawn from a study of beta chain features in type 1 diabetes. In the study overall: Healthy donors and patients had similar age, gender and cell yields. Study-level findings and limits: Moderate yet significant TCRB CDR3 shortening was seen in Type 1 diabetes patients in all four CD4+ subsets. Reduced insertions and increased deletions marked VDJ junctions in type 1 diabetes patients. The question left open here concerned HLA type influencing TCRB rearrangement.

As concerns this clone: Its target is unknown.

Expressed TCRB transcripts got sequenced, as all isolated RNA was reverse transcribed. Method: immunoSEQ multiplex PCR; TCRdb's copy keeps in-frame clones and lacks some. Of around 260,000 clones listed, approximately 25% were seen once; the top ten hold 0.012%. The CDR3 has 15 residues. J lost 7 bases, V lost 6 bases, and 12 bases had no gene match. Per the germline V gene, CDR1 is MDHEN and CDR2 is SYDVKM. Sequenced sample: naive CD4+ T cells from blood. The chain uses TRBV28 and TRBJ1-5; 7 bases fit TRBD1. This receptor was identified in a woman between 25 and 40 years old with type 1 diabetes. The CDR3 spells CASSPTGKGNQPQHF. In DNA form, the CDR3 reads TGTGCCAGCAGCCCGACAGGGAAGGGGAACCAGCCCCAGCATTTT. Complete variable domain (other parts from reference TRBV28 and TRBJ1-5): DVKVTQSSRYLVKRTGEKVFLECVQDMDHENMFWYRQDPGLGLRLIYFSYDVKMKEKGDIPEGYSVSREKKERFSLILESASTNQTSMYLCASSPTGKGNQPQHFGDGTRLSIL.